The clone carrying this T cell receptor (beta chain) was found many times. Antigen: not known. This sample was included in a study of blood T cells in healthy people across ages. Study-wide background: Per two T cells, template switching captured roughly one barcoded beta molecule. Overall study results and limits: Because sorting was not performed, PBMCs prevented conclusive naive versus antigen-experienced comparison.

A sample-barcoded 5' primer and a J-beta primer mix were used in a second PCR of about 6 to 11 cycles. Each CDR3 protein is one row after TCRdb ran MiXCR on the 5' RACE reads. This sample has about 1.1 million distinct CDR3 sequences, with 30% to 40% found just once. Isolation yielded PBMCs, at least 6 million per sample, in every case. Per sample, at least 6 micrograms of total RNA were extracted. The CDR3 contains 13 residues. CDR1 and CDR2 (germline): SGHTA, FQGTGA. V lost 1 base to trimming and J lost 5 bases, with 6 bases between them. Sample: blood. The V gene is TRBV7-3, the J gene TRBJ2-1; D is ambiguous. This TCR derives from a man aged 18 to 29 in good health. CDR3 amino acids: CASSLNPNNEQFF. DNA for the CDR3: TGTGCCAGCAGCTTAAACCCAAACAATGAGCAGTTCTTC.